Shown below are 31 T cell receptor beta chains from a single sample sequenced in a study of CD8+CD57+ T cells in acquired aplastic anemia. Patients sequenced had flow cytometry evidence of CD8+CD57+ cell expansion. Genomic DNA, serving as template, underwent TCR beta VDJ and CDR3 profiling. TCRdb ran MiXCR on the reads and lists one entry per CDR3 protein. The sample records 100,000 to 150,000 distinct CDR3 sequences, approximately 36% being singletons. Sequencing was performed on sorted CD4+, CD8+, or CD8+CD57+ T cells (not recorded which) from PBMCs. Receptors were obtained from a human donor with aplastic anemia.

This clonotype was seen many times. V usage is TRBV5-1 and J usage is TRBJ1-3; no reliable D call. Per the germline V gene, CDR1 is SGHRS and CDR2 is YFSETQ. CDR3 length: 16 amino acids. The V end was cut by 2 bases, the J end by 3 bases, with 15 bases between. CDR3 nucleotide sequence: TGCGCCAGCAGCTTTTTACTCCTTCCTGGTGGAAACACCATATATTTT. This encodes CASSFLLLPGGNTIYF. Filled out from reference TRBV5-1 and TRBJ1-3, the complete variable domain reads KAGVTQTPRYLIKTRGQQVTLSCSPISGHRSVSWYQQTPGQGLQFLFEYFSETQRNKGNFPGRFSGRQFSNSRSEMNVSTLELGDSALYLCASSFLLLPGGNTIYFGEGSWLTVV.

This clonotype was observed many times. One end of the junction varies from germline; a read error may be responsible. Written as DNA, the CDR3 is TGCGGTGCTATCCACCGGGGCACGGCAGAAGCTTTCTTT. Its translation is CGAIHRGTAEAFF. This chain connects TRBV20-1 to TRBJ1-1; D is possibly TRBD1 (5 bases). The CDR3 consists of 13 residues. Per germline, CDR1 DFQATT and CDR2 SNEGSKA (reference sequence).

This clonotype has just a few counts. This may be a read error: a much more frequent sequence differs by one nucleotide. This sequence joins TRBV5-5 and TRBJ2-7; 8 bases align to TRBD1. There are 13 residues in the CDR3. Germline V gives CDR1 SGHKS, CDR2 YYEKEE (reference sequence). Trimming removed 5 bases from V and 5 bases from J; junction bases left unmatched: 6. CDR3 region: CASRTGVDHEQYV. For the CDR3, the DNA is TGTGCCAGCAGGACAGGGGTGGACCACGAGCAGTACGTC.

Comments on this clonotype: A single base separates this from a much larger clone, so it may be a read error. The chain recombines TRBV5-1 with TRBJ1-1; D unresolved. This CDR3 region has 14 residues. Germline V gives CDR1 SGHRS, CDR2 YFSETQ. V was shortened by 4 bases and J by 6 bases, with 16 bases between the two germline ends. CDR3 sequence: CASSNDGVRAEAFF. The CDR3 region has the DNA TGCGCCAGCAGCAACGACGGGGTTCGGGCTGAAGCTTTCTTT.

There are many counts of this clonotype. The V call is TRBV6-1, the J call TRBJ1-6; the match to TRBD1 covers 12 bases. The CDR3 has 13 amino acids. CDR1 MNHNS and CDR2 SASEGT come from the germline V gene. CDR3 nucleotides: TGTGCATATGGGACAGGGGGCGTCTCACCCCTCCACTTT. Its translation is CAYGTGGVSPLHF.

This clonotype showed up just once. V is TRBV9 and J is TRBJ2-1; 10 nucleotides match TRBD2. This CDR3 contains 15 residues. Germline values: CDR1 SGDLS, CDR2 YYNGEE. Trimming took 4 bases from V and 5 from J; bases not matched to a gene: 6. The CDR3 here is CASSRGTSDHNEQFF. The CDR3 DNA reads as TGTGCCAGCAGCCGAGGGACTAGCGACCACAATGAGCAGTTCTTC.

This clonotype was picked up many times. This chain links TRBV7-9 with TRBJ2-7; TRBD1 matches at 7 bases. The CDR3 contains 13 residues. Trimming at V came to 0 bases and at J to 6 bases, leaving 2 bases not matched to a gene. Germline values: CDR1 SEHNR, CDR2 FQNEAQ (reference sequence). The CDR3 DNA follows: TGTGCCAGCAGCTTAGCGCAGGGGGTCGAGCAGTACTTC. Amino acids: CASSLAQGVEQYF.

V gene TRBV20-1 combines with J gene TRBJ1-2; no firm D call. CDR1 DFQATT and CDR2 SNEGSKA come from the germline V gene (reference sequence). The CDR3 sequence is 15 residues long. With 4 bases removed from V and 4 bases from J, the gap between germline ends came to 19 bases. The CDR3 loop is CSAKAGLSHTYGYTF. The CDR3 DNA follows: TGCAGTGCTAAGGCCGGCCTAAGTCACACCTATGGCTACACCTTC.

This clonotype was seen a handful of times. The conserved closing phenylalanine or tryptophan is absent in this CDR3, likely reflecting a read error. V is TRBV20-1 and J is TRBJ1-1; tentatively, D is TRBD1 (5 bases). V lost 3 bases, J lost 3 bases, and 14 bases lay in between. Germline CDR1 reads DFQATT; CDR2 reads SNEGSKA (reference sequence). The length of the CDR3 is 14 residues. The CDR3 sequence is CSASVGGLDTEAFS. The CDR3 nucleotides are TGCAGTGCTAGCGTGGGGGGTTTGGACACTGAAGCTTTCTCT.

This clonotype was counted at least ten times. This chain joins TRBV3-1 and TRBJ1-6, with D perhaps TRBD1 (5 bases). V was trimmed by 4 bases and J by 4 bases, leaving 11 bases between them. Germline V gives CDR1 LGHDT, CDR2 YNNKEL (reference sequence). The CDR3 loop spans 15 amino acids. In DNA, the CDR3 is TGTGCCAGCAGCCTGGGGGTGATTTATAATTCACCCCTCCACTTT. Amino acids: CASSLGVIYNSPLHF.

This clonotype appeared many times. The CDR3 DNA sequence: TGCAGTGCTAGTTCGTCAGGAGGGATCTATAATGAAAAACTGTTTTTT. Protein: CSASSSGGIYNEKLFF. J is TRBJ1-4 and V is TRBV20-1, with D unresolved. The CDR3 runs to 16 residues. The germline V and J ends were trimmed by 3 bases and 4 bases, with 18 bases remaining between them. The germline V gene encodes CDR1 DFQATT and CDR2 SNEGSKA (reference sequence).

V gene TRBV10-3 combines with J gene TRBJ2-3; tentatively, D is TRBD2 (5 bases). The CDR3 loop spans 14 amino acids. CDR1 and CDR2 from the germline V gene are ENHRY and SYGVKD. V shed 2 bases and J shed 3 bases, with 9 bases lying between them. CDR3 in DNA: TGTGCCATCAGTGAGCGGCGGGCTACAGATACGCAGTATTTT. It encodes CAISERRATDTQYF.

The chain links TRBV19 to TRBJ2-7; D is undetermined. There are 13 residues in the CDR3. Per the germline V gene, CDR1 is LNHDA and CDR2 is SQIVND (reference sequence). The V end lost 8 bases, the J end lost 0 bases, and 11 bases lay between the germline ends. The CDR3 protein is CASSTLLSYEQYF. DNA of the CDR3: TGTGCCAGTTCGACGCTACTCTCCTACGAGCAGTACTTC. The full variable domain, its missing parts supplied by reference TRBV19 and TRBJ2-7, is DGGITQSPKYLFRKEGQNVTLSCEQNLNHDAMYWYRQDPGQGLRLIYYSQIVNDFQKGDIAEGYSVSREKKESFPLTVTSAQKNPTAFYLCASSTLLSYEQYFGPGTRLTVT.

This chain uses TRBV10-1 with TRBJ2-1; 10 bases map to TRBD2. The J call is in doubt because the DNA end fits TRBJ2-7 better. The CDR3 covers 12 residues. Germline V gene lookup returns CDR1 WNHNN and CDR2 SYGVQD (reference sequence). CDR3 loop: CAKAGGPREQYV. The CDR3, as DNA: TGCGCCAAAGCGGGGGGGCCAAGGGAGCAGTACGTC.

This clonotype was counted ten times or more. V is TRBV20-1 and J is TRBJ1-6; D is perhaps TRBD1 (5 bases). This CDR3 is built from 14 residues. The V end lost 1 base, the J end lost 8 bases, and 12 bases lay between the germline ends. Per germline, CDR1 DFQATT and CDR2 SNEGSKA (reference sequence). This CDR3 is CSARVHRIDSPLHF. Written as DNA, the CDR3 is TGCAGTGCTAGAGTTCACAGGATAGATTCACCCCTCCACTTT.

Note on this clonotype: Being one base from a much bigger clone, this may be a read error. The V call is TRBV5-1, the J call TRBJ1-2; 7 bases fit TRBD1. The CDR3 length is 16 residues. The germline CDR1 and CDR2 sequences are SGHRS and YFSETQ. CDR3 protein: CASSWESGGGTYGYAF. In DNA form, the CDR3 reads TGCGCCAGCAGCTGGGAATCAGGGGGTGGAACCTATGGCTACGCCTTC.

The V gene is TRBV20-1, the J gene TRBJ1-6; no firm D call. The CDR3 has 14 amino acids. The V gene lost 4 bases and the J gene lost 0 bases, with 7 bases spanning the gap. The V gene's germline CDR1 is DFQATT and CDR2 SNEGSKA (reference sequence). The CDR3 is CSATTVSYNSPLHF. CDR3 DNA sequence: TGCAGTGCTACAACAGTCTCCTATAATTCACCCCTCCACTTT.

This clonotype was detected only a few times. Possible read error: a much larger clone is one base away. This chain connects TRBV2 to TRBJ2-7; no reliable D call. V was clipped by 6 bases and J by 1 base, with 16 bases between them. Per germline, CDR1 SNHLY and CDR2 FYNNEI. The CDR3 runs to 15 residues. The CDR3 sequence: CASRPLDEMSYEQYF. DNA of the CDR3: TGTGCCAGCAGACCCCTGGACGAGATGTCCTACGAGCAGTACTTC.

This clonotype was seen more than once but under ten times. This CDR3 fails to terminate in the conserved phenylalanine or tryptophan, so it likely reflects a read error. Because the CDR3's place on the DNA is in doubt, the DNA is left out and the CDR3 is given as listed by TCRdb. The gene calls are TRBV2 and TRBJ2-7; the listed D gene, TRBD1, was not tested against the DNA. In germline, CDR1 is SNHLY, CDR2 FYNNEI. The CDR3 is made up of 11 amino acids, end residues included. CDR3 residues: CASGTGQQITY.

The chain combines TRBV6-1 with TRBJ2-7; tentatively, D is TRBD1 or TRBD2 (5 bases each). The CDR3 is 13 residues long. Trimming removed 7 bases from V and 2 bases from J, with 12 bases in between. Germline CDR1 MNHNS, CDR2 SASEGT. The CDR3 region is CASIGTGTYEQYF. CDR3 DNA: TGTGCCAGCATTGGGACGGGGACCTACGAGCAGTACTTC.

This clonotype has a count of ten or more. The chain uses TRBV7-6 and TRBJ2-5, with D hard to call. Germline values: CDR1 SGHVS, CDR2 FNYEAQ. Trimming left V 5 bases short and J 5 bases short, with 12 bases between. The length of the CDR3 is 13 residues. CDR3 residues: CASSPPGWETQYF. The CDR3 nucleotides are TGTGCCAGCAGCCCCCCCGGGTGGGAGACCCAGTACTTC.

There are many counts of this clonotype. The chain combines TRBV11-2 with TRBJ2-7; D gene unclear. V was pared by 4 bases and J by 2 bases, with 21 bases between. There are 17 residues in the CDR3. Germline V gene lookup returns CDR1 SGHAT and CDR2 FQNNGV. The CDR3 sequence: CASSYQPSEKRPYEQYF. For the CDR3, the DNA is TGTGCCAGCAGCTATCAACCGTCCGAAAAAAGGCCCTACGAGCAGTACTTC.

This chain connects TRBV25-1 to TRBJ1-1, with 10 bases matching TRBD1. Per the germline V gene, CDR1 is MGHDK and CDR2 is SYGVNS. The ends lost 7 bases at V and 4 bases at J; junction bases unmatched: 9. This CDR3 region has 15 residues. The CDR3: CASTHGGQGTTEAFF. The CDR3 DNA is TGTGCCAGCACCCACGGGGGACAGGGGACCACTGAAGCTTTCTTT.

The DNA of the CDR3 is TGTGCCACCAGCAAGGACAGGGCGGAAAAACTGTTTTTT. Protein sequence: CATSKDRAEKLFF. This sequence joins TRBV15 and TRBJ1-4, with 8 positions matching TRBD1. There are 13 residues in the CDR3. V lost 4 bases, J lost 8 bases, and 3 bases stayed unmatched. Germline V gives CDR1 LNHNV, CDR2 YYDKDF (reference sequence).

This clonotype was seen only a few times. This rearrangement joins TRBV9 to TRBJ2-1; TRBD2 matches at 10 bases. CDR1 is SGDLS, CDR2 YYNGEE, per germline. The V gene end was trimmed by 4 bases and the J gene end by 5 bases; junction bases not matched to a gene: 6. There are 15 residues in the CDR3. This CDR3 is CASSRLAGDNNEQFF. The CDR3 nucleotides read TGTGCCAGCAGCCGTCTAGCGGGGGACAACAATGAGCAGTTCTTC.

This clonotype was seen many times. V gene TRBV2 combines with J gene TRBJ2-1; 10 positions agree with TRBD1. This CDR3 region has 13 residues. V dropped 5 bases and J dropped 8; count of bases not matched to a gene: 3. Germline V gene sequence: CDR1 SNHLY, CDR2 FYNNEI. The CDR3 reads CASSRDRGYEQFF. CDR3 bases: TGTGCCAGCAGTCGGGACAGGGGATATGAGCAGTTCTTC.

This clonotype has ten or more counts. This could be a read error, since a much larger clone is one nucleotide away. CDR3 DNA: TGTGCCACCAGTGGCCGAGGGGGTTCCGAGACCCAGTACTTC. It translates to CATSGRGGSETQYF. The chain carries TRBV24-1 and TRBJ2-5, with a tentative D call TRBD1 (6 bases). From germline, CDR1 is KGHDR and CDR2 SFDVKD. This CDR3 comprises 14 residues. The ends were cut back, 5 bases at V and 5 bases at J, with 14 bases in the middle.

This clonotype was counted many times. This rearrangement joins TRBV12-3 or TRBV12-4 to TRBJ2-2; D call uncertain. The CDR3 has 12 amino acids. Trimming removed 5 bases at V and 4 bases at J, with 5 bases between. CDR3 sequence (DNA): TGTGCCAGCAGTCCCTCCACCGGGGAGCTGTTTTTT. Translation gives CASSPSTGELFF.

This clonotype has at least ten counts. This sequence joins TRBV5-1 and TRBJ1-1; D gene ambiguous. The CDR3 covers 15 residues. V lost 0 bases to trimming and J lost 3 bases, with 12 bases between them. CDR1 is SGHRS, CDR2 YFSETQ, per germline. CDR3 loop: CASSLEAGFDTEAFF. DNA of the CDR3: TGCGCCAGCAGCTTGGAAGCGGGATTTGACACTGAAGCTTTCTTT.

DNA of the CDR3: TGTGCCACCAGCAGTTTGGGACAGGTGGATGGCTACACCTTC. It is translated as CATSSLGQVDGYTF. This chain connects TRBV15 to TRBJ1-2, with 8 bases matching TRBD1. Unmatched junction bases numbered 6, after V lost 3 bases and J lost 6 bases. The germline V gene has CDR1 LNHNV and CDR2 YYDKDF (reference sequence). This CDR3 contains 14 residues.

There are many counts of this clonotype. The chain combines TRBV5-4 with TRBJ1-4; weak D call: TRBD1 (5 bases). Germline V gives CDR1 SGHNT, CDR2 YYREEE (reference sequence). The CDR3 runs 14 residues. V was trimmed by 0 bases and J by 6 bases, leaving 9 bases between them. CDR3 coding DNA: TGTGCCAGCAGCTTGGAGGGGTGGGATGAAAAACTGTTTTTT. It yields the protein CASSLEGWDEKLFF.